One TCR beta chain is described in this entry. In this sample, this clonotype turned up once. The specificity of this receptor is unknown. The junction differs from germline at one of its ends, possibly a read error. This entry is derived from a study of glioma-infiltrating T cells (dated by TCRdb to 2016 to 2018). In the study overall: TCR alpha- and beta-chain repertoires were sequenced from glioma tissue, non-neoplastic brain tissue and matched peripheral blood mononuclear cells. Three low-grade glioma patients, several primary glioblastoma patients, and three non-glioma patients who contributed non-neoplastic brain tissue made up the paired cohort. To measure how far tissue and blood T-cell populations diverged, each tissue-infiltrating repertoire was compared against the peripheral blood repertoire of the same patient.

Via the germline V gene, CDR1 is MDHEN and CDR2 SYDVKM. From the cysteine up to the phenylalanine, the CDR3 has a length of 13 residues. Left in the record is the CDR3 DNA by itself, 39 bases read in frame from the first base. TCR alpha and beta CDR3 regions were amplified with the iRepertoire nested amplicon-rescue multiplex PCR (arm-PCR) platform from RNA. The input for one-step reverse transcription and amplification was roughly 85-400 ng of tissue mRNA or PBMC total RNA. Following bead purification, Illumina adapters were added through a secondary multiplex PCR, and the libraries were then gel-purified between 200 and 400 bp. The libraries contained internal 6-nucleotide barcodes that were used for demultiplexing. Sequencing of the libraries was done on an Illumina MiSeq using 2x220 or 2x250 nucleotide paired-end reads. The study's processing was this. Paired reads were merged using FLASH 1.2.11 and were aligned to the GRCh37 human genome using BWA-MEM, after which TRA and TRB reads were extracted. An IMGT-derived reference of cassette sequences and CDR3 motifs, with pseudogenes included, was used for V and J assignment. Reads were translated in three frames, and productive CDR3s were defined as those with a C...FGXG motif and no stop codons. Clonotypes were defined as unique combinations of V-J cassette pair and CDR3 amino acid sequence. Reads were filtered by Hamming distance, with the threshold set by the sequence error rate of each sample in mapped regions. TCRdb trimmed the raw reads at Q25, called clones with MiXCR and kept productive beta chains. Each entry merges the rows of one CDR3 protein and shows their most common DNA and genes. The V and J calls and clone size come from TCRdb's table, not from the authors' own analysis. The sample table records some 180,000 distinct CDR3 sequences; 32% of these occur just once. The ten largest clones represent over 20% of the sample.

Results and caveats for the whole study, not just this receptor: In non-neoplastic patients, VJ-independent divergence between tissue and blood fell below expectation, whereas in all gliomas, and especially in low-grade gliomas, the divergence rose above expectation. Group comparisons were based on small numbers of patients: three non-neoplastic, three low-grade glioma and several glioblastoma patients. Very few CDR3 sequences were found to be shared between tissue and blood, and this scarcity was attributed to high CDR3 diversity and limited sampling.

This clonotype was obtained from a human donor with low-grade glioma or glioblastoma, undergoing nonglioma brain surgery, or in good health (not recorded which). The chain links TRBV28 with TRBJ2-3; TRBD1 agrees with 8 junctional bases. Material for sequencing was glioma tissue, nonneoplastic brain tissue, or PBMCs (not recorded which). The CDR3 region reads CTSQTGATDTQYF. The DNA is TGTACCAGTCAGACAGGGGCCACAGATACGCAGTATTTT.